This TCR beta chain is from a study of chemoradiotherapy in HPV16-positive cancers. Using immunoSEQ multiplex PCR, the repertoire was profiled, and TCRdb retains in-frame clones only, with some absent. The sample holds 5,500 to 6,500 clones; around 87% are singletons and the top ten take approximately 10%. Over chemoradiotherapy, repertoires were sampled more than once. Study-wide points: Better recurrence-free survival went with HPV-responsive T-cell expansion in HPV16-positive patients.

About this clone itself: The antigen remains unidentified.

This CDR3 is 15 amino acids long. Trimming removed 0 bases from V and 5 bases from J, with 13 bases in between. Germline V gene sequence: CDR1 MNHEY, CDR2 SVGAGI. The receptor comes from a human donor with HPV-associated anogenital cancer. The sequenced sample was tumor tissue, obtained from a patient who underwent chemoradiotherapy. This sequence joins TRBV6-5 and TRBJ1-1; possible D gene TRBD1, 6 bases. The chain's CDR3 is CASSYSTGAETEAFF. In DNA form, the CDR3 reads TGTGCCAGCAGTTACTCGACGGGGGCTGAGACTGAAGCTTTCTTT.